This TCR beta chain is from a study of CD8+ T cells in alopecia areata. Background on the study: Patients remained on tofacitinib for 6 to 18 months and then went 6 months without it. Study-level points and caveats: Scalp and blood retained many expanded lesional clones during tofacitinib. Scalp specimens additionally yield sequences from normal skin's resident alphabeta T cells.

Treatment specified: oral pan-JAK inhibitor, 5-10 mg twice daily. Remarks on this clone: Its antigen is not known. Other DNA sequences in this sample translate to the same CDR3.

Reverse transcribed after extraction, RNA yielded cDNA as the sequencing template. Measured with immunoSEQ multiplex PCR; TCRdb has only the in-frame clones, and not every one. Altogether over 90,000 clones are present, over 75% being singletons, with the ten largest covering roughly 10%. The germline V gene encodes CDR1 MNHEY and CDR2 SMNVEV (reference sequence). V was cut by 2 bases and J by 0 bases, with 6 bases left in between. This CDR3 is 14 amino acids long. This sequence was found in a human donor with alopecia areata. The chain couples TRBV27 to TRBJ2-3; D is unresolved. The source was CD8+ T cells sorted from blood, collected around week 31, from a patient treated with tofacitinib. CDR3 residues: CASSLGRSTDTQYF. In nucleotides, the CDR3 is TGTGCCAGCAGTTTAGGCAGAAGCACAGATACGCAGTATTTT.